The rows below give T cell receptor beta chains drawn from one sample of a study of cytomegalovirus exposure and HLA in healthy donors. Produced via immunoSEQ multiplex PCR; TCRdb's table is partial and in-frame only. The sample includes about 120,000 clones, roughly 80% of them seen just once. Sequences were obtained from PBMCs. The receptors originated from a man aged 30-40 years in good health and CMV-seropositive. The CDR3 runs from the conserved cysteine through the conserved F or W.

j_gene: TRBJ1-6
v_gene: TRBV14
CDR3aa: CASRVGVDSPLHF

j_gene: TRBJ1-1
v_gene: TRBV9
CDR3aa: CASSPHRAEAFF

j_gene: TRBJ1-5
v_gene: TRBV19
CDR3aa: CASSKGQGKHF

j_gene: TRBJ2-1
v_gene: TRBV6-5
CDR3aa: CASYNNEAGEQFF

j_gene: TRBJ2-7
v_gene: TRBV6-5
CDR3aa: CASLPRTGSYEQYF

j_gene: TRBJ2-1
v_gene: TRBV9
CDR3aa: CASTVEAGVSNEQFF

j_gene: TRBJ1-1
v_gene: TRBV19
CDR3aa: CASSPRGRATEAFF

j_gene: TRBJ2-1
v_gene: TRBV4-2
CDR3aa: CASSQNGGAYYNEQFF

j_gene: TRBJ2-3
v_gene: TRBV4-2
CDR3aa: CASSQTSVGGVGSTDTQYF

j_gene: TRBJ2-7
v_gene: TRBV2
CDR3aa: CASSLDRTYYEQYF

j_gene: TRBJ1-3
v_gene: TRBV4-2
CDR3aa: CASSQGFGGDSGNTIYF

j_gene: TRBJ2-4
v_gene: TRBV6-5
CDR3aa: CASSYIGTGQNIQYF

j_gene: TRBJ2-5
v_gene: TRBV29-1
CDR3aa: CSVTGPQGETQYF

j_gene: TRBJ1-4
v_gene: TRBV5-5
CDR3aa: CASSSQTGGGEKLFF

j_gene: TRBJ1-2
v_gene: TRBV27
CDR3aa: CASSPDRGLDGYTF

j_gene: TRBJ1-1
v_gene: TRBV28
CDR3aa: CASSLRQGKDEAFF

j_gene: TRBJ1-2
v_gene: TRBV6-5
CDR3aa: CASRGTGVGGYTF

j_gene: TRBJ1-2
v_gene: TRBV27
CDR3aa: CASSFDRIGYTF

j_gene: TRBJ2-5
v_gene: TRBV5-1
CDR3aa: CASSLTAETQYF

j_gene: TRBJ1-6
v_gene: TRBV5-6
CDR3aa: CASSLSGTGHSPLHF

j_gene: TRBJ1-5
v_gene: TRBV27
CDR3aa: CASSSGVGNQPQHF

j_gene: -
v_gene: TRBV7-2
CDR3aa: CASSQGLAGTYEQYF

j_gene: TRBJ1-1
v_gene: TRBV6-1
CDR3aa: CASSSTGATEAFF

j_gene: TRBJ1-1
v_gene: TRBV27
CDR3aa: CASSPPLALRRTEAFF

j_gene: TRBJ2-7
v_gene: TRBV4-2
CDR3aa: CASSQVWKSGGAEYEQYF

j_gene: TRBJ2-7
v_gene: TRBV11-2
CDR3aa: CASSLGGVYEQYF

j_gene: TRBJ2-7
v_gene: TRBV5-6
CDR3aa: CASSLESGYHEQYF

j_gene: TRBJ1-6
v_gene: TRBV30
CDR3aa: CAWSGRTASPLHF

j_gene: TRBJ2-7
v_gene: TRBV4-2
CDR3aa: CASSRRDSQTYEQYF

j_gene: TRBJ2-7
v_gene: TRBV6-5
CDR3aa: CASSSGVAYEQYF

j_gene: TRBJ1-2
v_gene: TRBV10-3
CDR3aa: CAISSDRSYGYTF

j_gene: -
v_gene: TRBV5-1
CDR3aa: CASSLTSGETYEQYF

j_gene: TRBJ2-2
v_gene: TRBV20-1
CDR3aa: CSATGDGELFF

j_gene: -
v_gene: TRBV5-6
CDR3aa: CASSNRDYPYEQYF

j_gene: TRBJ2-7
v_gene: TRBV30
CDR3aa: CAFRGNYEQYF

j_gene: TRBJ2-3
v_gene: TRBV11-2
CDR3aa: CASSLKGQGSDTQYF

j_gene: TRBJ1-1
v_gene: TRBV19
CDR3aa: CASSPQSGGFGGTEAFF

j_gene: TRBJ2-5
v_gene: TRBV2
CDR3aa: CASSEHTEGTQYF

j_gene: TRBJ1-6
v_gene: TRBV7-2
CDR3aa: CASSFGTVQNSPLHF

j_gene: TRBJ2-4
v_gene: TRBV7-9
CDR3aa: CASSLTSGGQNIQYF

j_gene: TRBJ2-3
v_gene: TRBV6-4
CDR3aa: CASSPERRMDTQYF

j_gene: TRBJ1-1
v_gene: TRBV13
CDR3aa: CASSLVGGGNTEAFF

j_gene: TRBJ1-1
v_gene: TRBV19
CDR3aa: CASRQTGGSTEAFF

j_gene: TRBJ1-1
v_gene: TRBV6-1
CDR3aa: CASSERGQGDEAFF